The 8 T cell receptor beta chains below were found in one sample sequenced in a study of post-analysis software for immune sequencing data (dated by TCRdb to about 2015). Points the paper makes about the study in general: Four to six TRBV segments, including TRBV5-6, TRBV5-1 and TRBV20-1, were significantly more frequent in patients than controls.

Libraries were made using PCR. Sequenced on an Illumina HiSeq 2500. To reduce PCR and sequencing biases, unique molecular identifiers were incorporated into the TCR beta cDNA libraries. TCRdb redid the processing of the public reads, applying fastp at Q25 and MiXCR, and retained in-frame beta chains. Entries that share a CDR3 protein sequence are merged under the most common genes and DNA. Present in this sample are a few hundred thousand distinct CDR3 sequences, around 37% of which were seen just once. The ten biggest clones cover 10% to 15% of the sample. These receptors have no known antigen. The source material was blood. The receptors come from a girl aged 10 to 17 with multiple sclerosis.

Concerning this clonotype itself: The junction differs from germline at one of its ends, possibly a read error. The V and J genes are TRBV20-1 and TRBJ2-1, with a tentative D call TRBD2 (6 bases). The germline V gene encodes CDR1 DFQATT and CDR2 SNEGSKA (reference sequence). The length of the CDR3 is 15 residues. The CDR3 DNA is TGCAGTGCTAGAGATCTGGGCGGGGCATACAATGGGCAGTTCTTC. Translation: CSARDLGGAYNGQFF.

On this clonotype itself: Its ends do not fully match the called genes, so a read error is possible. The rearrangement uses TRBV10-3 and TRBJ2-7; 8 bases match TRBD1. Per the germline V gene, CDR1 is ENHRY and CDR2 is SYGVKD. The CDR3 is made up of 17 amino acids. Here the CDR3 DNA reads TGTGCCGTCAGTGAAGACGAGACAGGGGTGAACTCCTACGAGCAGTACTTC. Protein sequence: CAVSEDETGVNSYEQYF.

This clonotype was counted a single time. The V gene is TRBV28, the J gene TRBJ2-3; 14 bases agree with TRBD2. This CDR3 has 23 residues. Germline CDR1 is MDHEN and CDR2 is SYDVKM. J gave up 0 bases and V 2 bases, and 19 bases lay outside the gene matches. CDR3 coding DNA: TGTGCCAGCAGTTTAGCCCCATCGTTGGGACTAGCGGGGGCCCCTTTCAGCACAGATACGCAGTATTTT. Protein: CASSLAPSLGLAGAPFSTDTQYF.

The V call is TRBV15, the J call TRBJ1-1; no reliable D call. This CDR3 spans 13 amino acids. The germline gives CDR1 LNHNV, CDR2 YYDKDF (reference sequence). The V end was cut by 0 bases, the J end by 5 bases, with 7 bases between. The CDR3 reads CATSRELETEAFF. As DNA, the CDR3 is TGTGCCACCAGCAGAGAGCTGGAGACTGAAGCTTTCTTT. Together with reference TRBV15 and TRBJ1-1, the CDR3 gives the full variable domain: DAMVIQNPRYQVTQFGKPVTLSCSQTLNHNVMYWYQQKSSQAPKLLFHYYDKDFNNEADTPDNFQSRRPNTSFCFLDIRSPGLGDTAMYLCATSRELETEAFFGQGTRLTVV.

As concerns this clonotype: The junction shows a germline mismatch at one end, possibly a read error. V gene TRBV24-1 combines with J gene TRBJ2-3, with 9 positions matching TRBD1. This CDR3 is built from 17 residues. Germline V gene sequence: CDR1 KGHDR, CDR2 SFDVKD. The CDR3 DNA is TGTGTCACCAGTGATTCCCGGACAGGGGTATGGACAGATACGCAGTATTTT. This gives the protein CVTSDSRTGVWTDTQYF.

The genes are TRBV20-1 and TRBJ2-1; TRBD1 matches at 8 bases. Looked up from germline, CDR1 is DFQATT and CDR2 is SNEGSKA (reference sequence). With 0 bases clipped from V and 2 bases from J, the junction kept 6 bases outside the gene matches. CDR3 length equals 16 residues. CDR3: CSARELQGDTYNEQFF. CDR3 bases: TGCAGTGCTAGAGAACTACAGGGGGACACCTACAATGAGCAGTTCTTC.

This chain uses TRBV7-9 with TRBJ1-2; D not resolved. This CDR3 has 12 residues. Trimming removed 5 bases from V and 5 bases from J, with 9 bases in between. The germline CDR1 and CDR2 sequences are SEHNR and FQNEAQ (reference sequence). Here the CDR3 reads CASSPDEYGYTF. The CDR3 DNA reads TGTGCCAGCAGCCCCGACGAATATGGCTACACCTTC.

The gene calls are TRBV4-1 and TRBJ1-2; D ambiguous. V lost 0 bases, J lost 6 bases, and 14 bases lay in between. The CDR3 covers 15 residues. Germline-derived CDR1 and CDR2 are MGHRA and YSYEKL. CDR3 sequence reads: CASSQENALRNGYTF. CDR3 DNA sequence: TGCGCCAGCAGCCAAGAGAACGCGCTGAGGAATGGCTACACCTTC.